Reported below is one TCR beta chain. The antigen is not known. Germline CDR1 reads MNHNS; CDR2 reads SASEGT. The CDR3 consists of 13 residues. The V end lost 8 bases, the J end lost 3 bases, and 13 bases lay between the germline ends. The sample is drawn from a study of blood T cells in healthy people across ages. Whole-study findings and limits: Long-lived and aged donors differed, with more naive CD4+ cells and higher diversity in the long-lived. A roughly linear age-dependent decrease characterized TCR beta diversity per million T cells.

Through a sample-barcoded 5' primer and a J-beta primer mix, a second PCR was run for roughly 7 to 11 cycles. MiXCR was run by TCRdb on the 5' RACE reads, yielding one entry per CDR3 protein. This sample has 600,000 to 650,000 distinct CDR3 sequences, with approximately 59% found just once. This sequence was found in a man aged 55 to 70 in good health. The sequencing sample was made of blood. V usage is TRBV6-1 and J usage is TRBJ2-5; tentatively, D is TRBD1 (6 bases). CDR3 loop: CASSRTDEETQYF. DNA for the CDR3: TGTGCCAGCTCCCGGACAGATGAAGAGACCCAGTACTTC.